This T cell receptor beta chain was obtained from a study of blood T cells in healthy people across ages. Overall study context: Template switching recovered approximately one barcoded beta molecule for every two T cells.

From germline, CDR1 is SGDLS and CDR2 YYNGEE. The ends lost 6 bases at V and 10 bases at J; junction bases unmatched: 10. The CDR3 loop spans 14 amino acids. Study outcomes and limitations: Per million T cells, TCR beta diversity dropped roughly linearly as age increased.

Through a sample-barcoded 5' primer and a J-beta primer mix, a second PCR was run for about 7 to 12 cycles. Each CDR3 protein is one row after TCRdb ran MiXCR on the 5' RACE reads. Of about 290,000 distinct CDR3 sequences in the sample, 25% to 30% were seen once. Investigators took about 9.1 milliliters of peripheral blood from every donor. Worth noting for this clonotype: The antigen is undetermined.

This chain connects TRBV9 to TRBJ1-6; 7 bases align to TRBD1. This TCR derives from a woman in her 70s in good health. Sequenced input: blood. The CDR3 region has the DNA TGTGCCAGCAATTCAGGGGGGGTGGGGTCACCCCTCCACTTT. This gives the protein CASNSGGVGSPLHF.